This T cell receptor (beta chain) was obtained from a study of regulatory T cells in long-lasting Graves disease. In this sample, this clonotype turned up many times. Its antigen is as yet unknown. Overall study results and limits: Reduced TCR diversity was observed in persistent Graves' patients versus newly diagnosed patients.

Both iRepertoire HTBI primers and Arm-PCR of CDR3 regions were used to build the TCR beta libraries. One entry per CDR3 protein results from TCRdb running MiXCR on the multiplex PCR reads. The sample contains roughly 400,000 distinct CDR3 sequences, around a fifth of which appear only once. Time point in this sample: persistent/refractory GD, antithyroid drugs over 5 years with positive TRAb. PBMCs were the source of the RNA used for TCR sequencing. This sequence was found in a female donor with Graves disease. The specimen comprised peripheral blood mononuclear cells (PBMCs), sampled when the disease was refractory, from a patient treated with antithyroid drugs.

CDR3 sequence reads: CASSSPGDSEKLFF. The DNA of the CDR3 is TGTGCCAGCAGTTCCCCAGGGGACTCAGAAAAACTGTTTTTT. The rearrangement joins TRBV28 to TRBJ1-4; a weak D match, TRBD1 (6 bases). The V end was cut by 4 bases, the J end by 8 bases, with 14 bases between. This CDR3 contains 14 residues. Germline V gene data show CDR1 as MDHEN and CDR2 as SYDVKM.